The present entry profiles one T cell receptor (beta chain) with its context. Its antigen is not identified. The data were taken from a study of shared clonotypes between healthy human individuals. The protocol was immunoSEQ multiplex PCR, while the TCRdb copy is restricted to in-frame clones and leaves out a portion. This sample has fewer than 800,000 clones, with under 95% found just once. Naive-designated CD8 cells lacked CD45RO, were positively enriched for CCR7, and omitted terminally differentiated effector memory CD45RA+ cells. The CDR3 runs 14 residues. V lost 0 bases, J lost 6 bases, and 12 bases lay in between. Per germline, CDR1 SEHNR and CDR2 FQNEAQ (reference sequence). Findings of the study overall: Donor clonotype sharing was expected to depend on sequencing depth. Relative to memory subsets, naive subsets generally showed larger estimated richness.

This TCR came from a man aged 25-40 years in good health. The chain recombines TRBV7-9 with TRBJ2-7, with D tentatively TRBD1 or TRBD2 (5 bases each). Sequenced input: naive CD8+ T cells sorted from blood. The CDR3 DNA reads TGTGCCAGCAGCTTAGCGGGGGTGTGGGCCGAGCAGTACTTC. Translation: CASSLAGVWAEQYF.